This paragraph covers one TCR beta chain sequence. Here immunoSEQ multiplex PCR was the method, and the copy in TCRdb shows in-frame clones only, minus some. There are about 300,000 clones in the sample; under 90% occur only once, and about 1.7% lies in the top ten. The participants were between about 18 and 90 years old and came from under 25 US areas. Which cohort a participant joined came from the clinical history participants gave. These data belong to a study of blood T cell repertoires in COVID-19. Overall study context: T cells, B-cell-depleted T cells, or PBMCs supplied cDNA or gDNA.

The CDR3 extends over 14 amino acids. Trimming cost V 0 bases and J 11 bases; bases outside gene matches: 7. Germline CDR1 and CDR2: SGDLS and YYNGEE. The origin of this receptor is a woman between 35 and 50 years old who had recovered from COVID-19. The V gene is TRBV9, the J gene TRBJ1-4, with TRBD1 identical over 7 bases. The source material was PBMCs or T cells enriched from blood (not recorded which). The CDR3 sequence is CASSVGGGAGKLFF. Written as DNA, the CDR3 is TGTGCCAGCAGCGTAGGAGGGGGCGCGGGGAAACTGTTTTTT.